Below are 26 T cell receptor beta chains sequenced from a single sample in a study of regulatory T cells in long-lasting Graves disease. The TCR beta library used iRepertoire HTBI primers with Arm-PCR amplification of CDR3. MiXCR, applied by TCRdb to the multiplex PCR reads, yields one record per CDR3 protein. The table includes 400,000 to 500,000 distinct CDR3 sequences, about 20% detected once. Time point noted: persistent/refractory GD, antithyroid drugs over 5 years with positive TRAb. PBMCs provided the RNA from which the TCR library was made. The specimen was peripheral blood mononuclear cells (PBMCs), collected when the disease was refractory, from a patient treated with antithyroid drugs. The receptors originated from a female donor with Graves disease.

The sample holds a few counts of this clonotype. This chain links TRBV6-2 or TRBV6-3 with TRBJ1-6, with a weak D call TRBD1 (5 bases). The CDR3 has 14 amino acids. CDR1 is MNHEY and CDR2 is SVGEGT in the germline V gene. With 2 bases removed from V and 9 bases from J, the gap between germline ends came to 11 bases. The CDR3 region is CASSYSGRVSPLHF. In nucleotides, the CDR3 is TGTGCCAGCAGTTACAGTGGCAGGGTTTCACCCCTCCACTTT.

V usage is TRBV28 and J usage is TRBJ1-2; 9 nucleotides line up with TRBD1. Germline V gene lookup returns CDR1 MDHEN and CDR2 SYDVKM. V lost 4 bases and J lost 3; bases outside the gene matches: 9. This CDR3 has 16 residues. CDR3 region: CASSSVRGTGYYGYTF. Here the CDR3 DNA reads TGTGCCAGCAGTTCCGTGCGGGGGACAGGGTACTATGGCTACACCTTC.

The V call is TRBV7-2, the J call TRBJ1-4; perhaps TRBD1 as D (6 bases). Germline V CDR1 and CDR2: SGHTA, FQGNSA. Trimming took 4 bases from V and 5 from J, leaving 11 bases between them. This CDR3 contains 14 residues. CDR3 amino acids: CASSSTGYNEKLFF. The DNA of the CDR3 is TGTGCCAGCAGCTCGACAGGTTACAATGAAAAACTGTTTTTT.

This clonotype was seen many times. CDR3 residues: CASSSPGQGARETQYF. CDR3 sequence (DNA): TGTGCCAGCAGCTCCCCGGGACAGGGGGCAAGAGAGACCCAGTACTTC. The rearrangement uses TRBV7-2 and TRBJ2-5; 12 positions match TRBD1. The CDR3 is made up of 16 amino acids. V lost 4 bases and J lost 4; bases outside the gene matches: 7. CDR1 is SGHTA, CDR2 FQGNSA, per germline.

This clonotype was observed at least ten times. The chain joins TRBV6-2 or TRBV6-3 to TRBJ2-5; 7 bases agree with TRBD1. Looked up from germline, CDR1 is MNHEY and CDR2 is SVGEGT. Losses at the gene ends were 7 bases for V and 2 bases for J; bases not matched to a gene: 7. The CDR3 has 14 amino acids. The CDR3, as DNA: TGTGCCAGCACGAACCGCAGGGGGCAAGAGACCCAGTACTTC. Encoded protein: CASTNRRGQETQYF.

The table lists this clonotype with many counts. This chain joins TRBV27 and TRBJ2-7; D uncertain. Trimming took off 11 bases at V and 0 bases at J, with 17 bases between the two ends. CDR3 length equals 14 residues. Per germline, CDR1 MNHEY and CDR2 SMNVEV (reference sequence). The CDR3: CAARGTDSSYEQYF. CDR3 nucleotides: TGTGCCGCCCGCGGTACGGATAGCTCCTACGAGCAGTACTTC.

CDR3 protein: CSARPRAGSYNSPLHF. DNA of the CDR3: TGCAGTGCTAGGCCACGGGCTGGGTCCTATAATTCACCCCTCCACTTT. This sequence joins TRBV20-1 and TRBJ1-6; D ambiguous. This CDR3 has 16 amino acids. V dropped 3 bases and J dropped 1 base, with 13 bases sitting between them. In germline, CDR1 is DFQATT, CDR2 SNEGSKA (reference sequence).

V and J are TRBV18 and TRBJ1-5, with a possible D match to TRBD1 (6 bases). The germline V and J ends were trimmed by 3 bases and 0 bases, with 12 bases remaining between them. CDR3 size: 16 residues. Germline loops: CDR1 KGHSH, CDR2 LQKENI. CDR3 nucleotides: TGTGCCAGCTCACCTTCGGGGGCATATAGCAATCAGCCCCAGCATTTT. It yields the protein CASSPSGAYSNQPQHF.

Comment on this clonotype: This likely reflects a read error, since a far larger clone is one base away. The chain links TRBV7-9 to TRBJ1-5; 9 bases agree with TRBD1. CDR1 is SEHNR, CDR2 FQNEAQ, per germline (reference sequence). The CDR3 is 14 amino acids. V shed 5 bases, J shed 5 bases, and the junction held 4 bases outside the gene matches. CDR3 DNA sequence: TGTGCCAGCAGCCGGGGACAGGGAGATCAGCCCCAGCATTTT. Protein product: CASSRGQGDQPQHF.

In regard to this clonotype: A single base separates this from a much larger clone, so it may be a read error. This rearrangement joins TRBV29-1 to TRBJ2-5; 11 bases agree with TRBD1. Germline V gives CDR1 SQVTM, CDR2 ANQGSEA. The CDR3 loop spans 14 amino acids. CDR3 region: CGVEGGTGGETQYF. CDR3 nucleotide sequence: TGCGGCGTTGAAGGGGGGACAGGGGGAGAGACCCAGTACTTC.

With regard to this clonotype: At one of its ends the junction is not consistent with the germline gene, which may arise from a read error. The chain links TRBV29-1 to TRBJ1-3, with TRBD1 matching 7 bases. The CDR3 has 13 amino acids. The V gene's germline CDR1 is SQVTM and CDR2 ANQGSEA. DNA for the CDR3: TGCAGCGGTACAGGGGCCTCTAGAAACACCATATATTTT. As protein: CSGTGASRNTIYF.

The chain joins TRBV7-9 to TRBJ2-4; D is unresolved. The V end lost 5 bases, the J end lost 0 bases, and 8 bases lay between the germline ends. CDR1 and CDR2 (germline): SEHNR, FQNEAQ (reference sequence). This CDR3 is built from 14 residues. CDR3 in DNA: TGTGCCAGCAGCCGGGTAGAAGCCAAAAACATTCAGTACTTC. Translating gives CASSRVEAKNIQYF.

This sequence joins TRBV4-3 and TRBJ2-7, with 9 bases matching TRBD1. Germline V gene lookup returns CDR1 LGHNA and CDR2 YSLEER. There are 14 residues in the CDR3. V gave up 1 base and J gave up 3 bases; unmatched junction bases: 1. As DNA, the CDR3 is TGCGCCAGCAGCCAAGGGACAGGGGTCTACGAGCAGTACTTC. This translates into CASSQGTGVYEQYF.

This clonotype appeared many times. The gene calls are TRBV6-2 or TRBV6-3 and TRBJ2-1; TRBD2 matches at 8 bases. J was trimmed by 4 bases and V by 5 bases; bases with no gene match: 4. This CDR3 has 14 amino acids. Germline V gene sequence: CDR1 MNHEY, CDR2 SVGEGT. DNA for the CDR3: TGTGCCAGCAGTGATAGCGGGGCATACAATGAGCAGTTCTTC. As protein: CASSDSGAYNEQFF.

The table lists this clonotype with many counts. CDR3 region: CASSVRTGSTGELFF. Written as DNA, the CDR3 is TGTGCCAGCAGTGTGCGGACAGGGTCCACCGGGGAGCTGTTTTTT. V and J are TRBV2 and TRBJ2-2; 8 nucleotides align to TRBD1. CDR1 is SNHLY and CDR2 is FYNNEI in the germline V gene. V shed 4 bases and J 4 bases; nucleotides not matched to a gene: 5. The CDR3 is 15 residues long. The variable domain in full, completed from reference TRBV2 and TRBJ2-2, reads EPEVTQTPSHQVTQMGQEVILRCVPISNHLYFYWYRQILGQKVEFLVSFYNNEISEKSEIFDDQFSVERPDGSNFTLKIRSTKLEDSAMYFCASSVRTGSTGELFFGEGSRLTVL.

The chain uses TRBV20-1 and TRBJ2-1; 8 bases agree with TRBD2. The junction had 7 bases not matched to a gene; V was cut back by 1 base and J by 8 bases. The germline V gene encodes CDR1 DFQATT and CDR2 SNEGSKA (reference sequence). The CDR3 length is 14 residues. The CDR3 loop reads CSARGGGGMYEQFF. The CDR3 bases are TGCAGTGCTAGAGGCGGCGGGGGGATGTATGAGCAGTTCTTC.

With respect to this clonotype: With a much larger clone just one base away, this may be a read error. The chain employs TRBV30 and TRBJ2-5; 7 bases are shared with TRBD2. Unmatched junction bases numbered 6, after V lost 1 base and J lost 7 bases. In germline, CDR1 is GTSNPN, CDR2 SVGIG (reference sequence). CDR3 length: 13 residues. The CDR3: CAWSGGEGGTQYF. The CDR3, as DNA: TGTGCCTGGAGTGGAGGGGAGGGAGGGACCCAGTACTTC.

This clonotype was counted at least ten times. The gene calls are TRBV6-1 and TRBJ2-7; 10 positions agree with TRBD2. This CDR3 has 14 amino acids. The germline CDR1 and CDR2 sequences are MNHNS and SASEGT. V shed 7 bases, J shed 4 bases, and the junction held 7 bases outside the gene matches. The DNA of the CDR3 is TGTGCCAGCACCCTTAGCGGGAGGTGGTACGAGCAGTACTTC. This gives the protein CASTLSGRWYEQYF.

J is TRBJ2-5 and V is TRBV20-1, with 8 nucleotides matching TRBD2. The trim removed 5 bases at V and 3 bases at J, leaving 5 bases unmatched. In germline, CDR1 is DFQATT, CDR2 SNEGSKA (reference sequence). This CDR3 spans 13 amino acids. CDR3 nucleotide sequence: TGCAGTGCTCATGAGCGGGGGAAAGAGACCCAGTACTTC. It is translated as CSAHERGKETQYF.

V usage is TRBV7-9 and J usage is TRBJ2-7; 9 bases fit TRBD1. The length of the CDR3 is 16 residues. Germline-derived CDR1 and CDR2 are SEHNR and FQNEAQ (reference sequence). With V trimmed by 3 bases and J by 5 bases, 11 bases remained unmatched. In DNA, the CDR3 is TGTGCCAGCAGCTTTCCACAGGGGGCTCGAGTCGACGAGCAGTACTTC. It specifies CASSFPQGARVDEQYF.

This clonotype appeared many times. This rearrangement joins TRBV2 to TRBJ1-2, with D tentatively TRBD1 (5 bases). Germline V gene lookup returns CDR1 SNHLY and CDR2 FYNNEI. This CDR3 has 14 residues. The ends were cut back, 7 bases at V and 8 bases at J, with 20 bases in the middle. CDR3 region: CASTFQAEGSGYTF. CDR3 DNA: TGTGCCAGCACCTTCCAGGCGGAGGGGAGCGGCTACACCTTC.

This clonotype was counted ten times or more. The chain joins TRBV19 to TRBJ1-5, with 10 bases matching TRBD1. From germline, CDR1 is LNHDA and CDR2 SQIVND (reference sequence). The CDR3 length is 15 residues. V lost 7 bases, J lost 6 bases, and 9 bases stayed unmatched. The CDR3 bases are TGTGCCAGTACCCGGGACAGGGGTGTCGGTCAGCCCCAGCATTTT. Translation: CASTRDRGVGQPQHF. The full variable domain, rest sourced from reference TRBV19 and TRBJ1-5, is DGGITQSPKYLFRKEGQNVTLSCEQNLNHDAMYWYRQDPGQGLRLIYYSQIVNDFQKGDIAEGYSVSREKKESFPLTVTSAQKNPTAFYLCASTRDRGVGQPQHFGDGTRLSIL.

Of note for this clonotype: Since a much larger clone is just one base distant, this may be a read error. Lacking the conserved final phenylalanine or tryptophan, this CDR3 likely reflects a read error. The CDR3 is CSASVLGLNSPLHL. The DNA of the CDR3 is TGCAGTGCGTCGGTCCTAGGGCTGAATTCACCCCTCCACCTT. The chain combines TRBV20-1 with TRBJ1-6; D unclear. V gave up 6 bases and J gave up 7 bases, with 16 bases separating them. Germline values: CDR1 DFQATT, CDR2 SNEGSKA (reference sequence). The CDR3 has 14 amino acids.

The chain carries TRBV5-1 and TRBJ2-7, with 7 bases aligning to TRBD1. V lost 1 base, J lost 0 bases, and 10 bases stayed unmatched. Germline assignment: CDR1 SGHRS and CDR2 YFSETQ. The CDR3 loop spans 17 amino acids. The CDR3 spells CASSLFGMGTASYEQYF. The CDR3 bases are TGCGCCAGCAGCTTGTTCGGTATGGGGACAGCCTCCTACGAGCAGTACTTC.

This clonotype has just a few counts. The chain has TRBV6-1 and TRBJ2-5; no clear D gene. The V end lost 6 bases, the J end lost 2 bases, and 7 bases lay between the germline ends. Per the germline V gene, CDR1 is MNHNS and CDR2 is SASEGT. This CDR3 contains 12 residues. This chain's CDR3 is CASSRIQETQYF. CDR3 DNA sequence: TGTGCCAGCAGCAGAATACAAGAGACCCAGTACTTC.

This clonotype came up many times. V is TRBV11-2 and J is TRBJ1-4; tentatively, D is TRBD1 (5 bases). The germline V and J ends were trimmed by 6 bases and 8 bases, with 16 bases remaining between them. Germline CDR1 reads SGHAT; CDR2 reads FQNNGV. The CDR3 has 14 amino acids. The CDR3 loop reads CASRPPGQREKLFF. DNA of the CDR3: TGTGCCAGCAGGCCACCGGGGCAGCGGGAAAAACTGTTTTTT.